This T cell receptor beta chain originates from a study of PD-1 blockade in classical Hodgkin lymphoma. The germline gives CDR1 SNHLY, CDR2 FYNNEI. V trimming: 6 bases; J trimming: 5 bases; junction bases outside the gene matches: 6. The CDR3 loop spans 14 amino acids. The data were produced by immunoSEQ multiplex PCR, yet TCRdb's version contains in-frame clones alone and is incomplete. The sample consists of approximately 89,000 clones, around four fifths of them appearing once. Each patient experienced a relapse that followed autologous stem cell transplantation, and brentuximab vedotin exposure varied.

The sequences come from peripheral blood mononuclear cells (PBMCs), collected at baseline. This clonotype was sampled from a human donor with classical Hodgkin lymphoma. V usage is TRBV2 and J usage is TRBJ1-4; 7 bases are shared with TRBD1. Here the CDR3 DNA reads TGTGCCAGCAGGACCGGGACAGAGAATGAAAAACTGTTTTTT. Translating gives CASRTGTENEKLFF.